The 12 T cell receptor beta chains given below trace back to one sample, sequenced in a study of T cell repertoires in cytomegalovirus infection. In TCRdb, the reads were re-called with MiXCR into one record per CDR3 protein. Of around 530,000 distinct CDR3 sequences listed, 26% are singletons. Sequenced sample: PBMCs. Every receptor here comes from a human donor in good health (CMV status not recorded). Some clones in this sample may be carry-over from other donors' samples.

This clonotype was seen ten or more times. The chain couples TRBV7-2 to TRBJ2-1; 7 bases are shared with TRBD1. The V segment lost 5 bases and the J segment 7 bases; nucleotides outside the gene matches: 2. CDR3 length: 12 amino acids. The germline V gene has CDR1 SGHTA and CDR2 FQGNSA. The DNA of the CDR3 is TGTGCCAGCAGCAAGGACAGGAATGAGCAGTTCTTC. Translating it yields CASSKDRNEQFF. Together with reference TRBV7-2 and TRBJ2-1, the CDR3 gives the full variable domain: GAGVSQSPSNKVTEKGKDVELRCDPISGHTALYWYRQSLGQGLEFLIYFQGNSAPDKSGLPSDRFSAERTGGSVSTLTIQRTQQEDSAVYLCASSKDRNEQFFGPGTRLTVL.

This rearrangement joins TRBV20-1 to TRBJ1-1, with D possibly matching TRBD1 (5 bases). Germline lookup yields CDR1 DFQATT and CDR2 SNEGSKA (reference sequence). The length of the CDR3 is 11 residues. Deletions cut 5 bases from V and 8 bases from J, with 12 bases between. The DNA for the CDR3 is TGCAGTGCTCCCCGGGACGGCGAAGCTTTCTTT. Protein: CSAPRDGEAFF.

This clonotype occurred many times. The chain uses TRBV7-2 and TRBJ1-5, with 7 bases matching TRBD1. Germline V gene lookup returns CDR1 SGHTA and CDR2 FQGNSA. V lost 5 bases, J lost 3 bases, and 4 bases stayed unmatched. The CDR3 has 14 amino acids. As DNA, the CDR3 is TGTGCCAGCAGCCCGGGACAGCTCAATCAGCCCCAGCATTTT. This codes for CASSPGQLNQPQHF.

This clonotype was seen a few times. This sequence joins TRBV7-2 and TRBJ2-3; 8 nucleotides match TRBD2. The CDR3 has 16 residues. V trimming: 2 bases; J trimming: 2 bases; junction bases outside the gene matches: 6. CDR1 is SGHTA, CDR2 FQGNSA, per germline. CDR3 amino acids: CASSLPGLGNTDTQYF. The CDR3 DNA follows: TGTGCCAGCAGCTTACCGGGACTAGGGAACACAGATACGCAGTATTTT.

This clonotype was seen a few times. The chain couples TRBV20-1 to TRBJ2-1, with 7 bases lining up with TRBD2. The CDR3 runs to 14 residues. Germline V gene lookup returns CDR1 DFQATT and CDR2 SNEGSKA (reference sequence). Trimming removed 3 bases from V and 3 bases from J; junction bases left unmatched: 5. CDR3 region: CSASLPGGYNEQFF. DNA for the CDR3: TGCAGTGCTAGCCTACCGGGGGGCTACAATGAGCAGTTCTTC.

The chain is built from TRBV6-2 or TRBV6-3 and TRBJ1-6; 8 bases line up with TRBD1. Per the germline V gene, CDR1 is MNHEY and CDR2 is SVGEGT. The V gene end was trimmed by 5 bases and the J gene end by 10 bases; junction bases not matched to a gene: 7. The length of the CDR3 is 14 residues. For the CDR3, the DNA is TGTGCCAGCAGTCGGACAGGGATAGGATCACCCCTCCACTTT. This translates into CASSRTGIGSPLHF.

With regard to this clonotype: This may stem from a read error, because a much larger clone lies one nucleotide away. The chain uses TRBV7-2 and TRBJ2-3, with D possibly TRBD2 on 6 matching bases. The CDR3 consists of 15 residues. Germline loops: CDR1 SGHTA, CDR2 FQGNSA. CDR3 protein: CASSPSGVKTDAQYF. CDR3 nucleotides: TGTGCCAGCAGTCCTTCGGGAGTGAAAACAGATGCGCAGTATTTT.

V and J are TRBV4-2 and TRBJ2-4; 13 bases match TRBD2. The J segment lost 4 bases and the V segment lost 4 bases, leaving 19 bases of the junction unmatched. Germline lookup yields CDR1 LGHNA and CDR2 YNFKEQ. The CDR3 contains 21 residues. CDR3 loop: CASSPVRLAGGGREYKNIQYF. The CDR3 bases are TGTGCCAGCAGCCCCGTAAGACTAGCGGGAGGTGGCCGGGAGTATAAAAACATTCAGTACTTC.

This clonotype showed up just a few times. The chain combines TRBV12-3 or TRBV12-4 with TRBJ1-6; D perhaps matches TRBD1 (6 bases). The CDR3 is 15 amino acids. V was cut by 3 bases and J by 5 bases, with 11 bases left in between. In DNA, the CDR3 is TGTGCCAGCAGTTTTAGGGGGGTGGATAATTCACCCCTCCACTTT. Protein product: CASSFRGVDNSPLHF.

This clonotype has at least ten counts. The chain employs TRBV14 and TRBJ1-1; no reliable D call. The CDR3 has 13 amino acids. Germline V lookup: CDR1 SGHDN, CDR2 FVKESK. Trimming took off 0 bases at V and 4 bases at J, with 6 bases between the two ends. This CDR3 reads CASSQDLGTEAFF. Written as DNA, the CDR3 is TGTGCCAGCAGCCAAGATCTAGGCACTGAAGCTTTCTTT. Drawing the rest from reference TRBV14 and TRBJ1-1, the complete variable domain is EAGVTQFPSHSVIEKGQTVTLRCDPISGHDNLYWYRRVMGKEIKFLLHFVKESKQDESGMPNNRFLAERTGGTYSTLKVQPAELEDSGVYFCASSQDLGTEAFFGQGTRLTVV.

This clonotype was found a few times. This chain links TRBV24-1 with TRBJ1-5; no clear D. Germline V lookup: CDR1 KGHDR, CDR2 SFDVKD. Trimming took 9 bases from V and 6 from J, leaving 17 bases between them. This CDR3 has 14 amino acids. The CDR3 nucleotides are TGTGCCACCGGGTCCTCCCTCGATGGTCAGCCCCAGCATTTT. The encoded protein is CATGSSLDGQPQHF.

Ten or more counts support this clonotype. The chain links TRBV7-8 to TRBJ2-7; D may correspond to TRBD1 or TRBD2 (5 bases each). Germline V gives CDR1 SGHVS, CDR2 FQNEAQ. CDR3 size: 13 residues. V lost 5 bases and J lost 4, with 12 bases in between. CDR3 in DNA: TGTGCCAGCAGCCCACTGGGGGTATACGAGCAGTACTTC. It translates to CASSPLGVYEQYF.